This T cell receptor (beta chain) was retrieved from a study of blood T cell repertoires in COVID-19. The V end was cut by 1 base, the J end by 5 bases, with 6 bases between. The CDR3 is made up of 11 amino acids. In germline, CDR1 is GTSNPN, CDR2 SVGIG (reference sequence). Sequencing was performed with immunoSEQ multiplex PCR; in TCRdb, only in-frame clones are kept and a portion is missing. The sample has approximately 220,000 clones, 80% to 90% seen once. Sample: peripheral blood. The source is a man aged 55 to 70 who had recovered from COVID-19. This chain links TRBV30 with TRBJ2-7; D unclear. The CDR3 DNA sequence: TGTGCCTGGAGTGGCCCTAACGAGCAGTACTTC. Translation: CAWSGPNEQYF.